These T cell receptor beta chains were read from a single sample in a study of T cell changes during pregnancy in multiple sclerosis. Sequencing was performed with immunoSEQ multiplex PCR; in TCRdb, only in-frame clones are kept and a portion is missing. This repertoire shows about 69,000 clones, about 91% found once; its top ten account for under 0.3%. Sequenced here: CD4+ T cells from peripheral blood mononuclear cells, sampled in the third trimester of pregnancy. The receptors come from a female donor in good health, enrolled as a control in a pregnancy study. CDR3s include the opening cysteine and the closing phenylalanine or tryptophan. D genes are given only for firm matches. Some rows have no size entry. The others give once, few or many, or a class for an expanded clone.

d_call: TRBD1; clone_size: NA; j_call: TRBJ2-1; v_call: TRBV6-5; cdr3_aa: CASSYRAGQGPNEQFF; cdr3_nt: TGTGCCAGCAGTTATCGGGCGGGACAGGGGCCAAATGAGCAGTTCTTC
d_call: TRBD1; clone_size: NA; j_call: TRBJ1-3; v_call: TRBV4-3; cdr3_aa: CASSQDAAGGPPSGNTIYF; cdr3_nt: TGCGCCAGCAGCCAAGATGCAGCAGGGGGCCCCCCGTCTGGAAACACCATATATTTT
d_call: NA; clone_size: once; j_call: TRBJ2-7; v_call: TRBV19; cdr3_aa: CASSSGLHTYEQYF; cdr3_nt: TGTGCCAGTAGTTCCGGACTACACACCTACGAGCAGTACTTC
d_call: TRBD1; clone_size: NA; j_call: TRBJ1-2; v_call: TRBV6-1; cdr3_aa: CASRLDREYGYTF; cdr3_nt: TGTGCCAGCAGGCTAGACAGGGAGTATGGCTACACCTTC
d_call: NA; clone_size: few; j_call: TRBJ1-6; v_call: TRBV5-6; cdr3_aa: CASSLSGWDDSPLHF; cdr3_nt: TGTGCCAGCAGCTTGTCGGGGTGGGATGATTCACCCCTCCACTTT
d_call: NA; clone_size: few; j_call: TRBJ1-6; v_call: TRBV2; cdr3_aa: CASSEQGSSYNSPLHF; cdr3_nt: TGTGCCAGCAGTGAACAAGGGAGCTCCTATAATTCACCCCTCCACTTT
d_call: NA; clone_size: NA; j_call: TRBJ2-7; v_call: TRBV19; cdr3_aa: CASSISQDPSYEQYF; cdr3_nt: TGTGCCAGTAGTATTTCACAGGACCCCTCCTACGAGCAGTACTTC
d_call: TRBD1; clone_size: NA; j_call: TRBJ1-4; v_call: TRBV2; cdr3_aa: CASSRGTGGEKLFF; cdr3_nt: TGTGCCAGCAGTAGAGGGACAGGGGGTGAAAAACTGTTTTTT
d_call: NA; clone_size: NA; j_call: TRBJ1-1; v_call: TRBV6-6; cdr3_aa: CASSLRGGTEAFF; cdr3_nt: TGTGCCAGCAGTCTTAGGGGCGGTACTGAAGCTTTCTTT
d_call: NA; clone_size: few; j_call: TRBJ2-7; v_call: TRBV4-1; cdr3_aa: CASSRELRGYEQYF; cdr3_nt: TGCGCCAGCAGCCGGGAACTCAGGGGCTACGAGCAGTACTTC
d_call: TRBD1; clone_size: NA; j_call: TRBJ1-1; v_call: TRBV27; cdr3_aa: CASRFYDRDITEAFF; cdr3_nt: TGTGCCAGCAGATTTTACGACAGGGACATTACTGAAGCTTTCTTT
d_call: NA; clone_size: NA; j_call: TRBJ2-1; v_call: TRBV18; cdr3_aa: CASSPPEGQIYNEQFF; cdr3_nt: TGTGCCAGCTCACCACCGGAAGGACAGATTTACAATGAGCAGTTCTTC
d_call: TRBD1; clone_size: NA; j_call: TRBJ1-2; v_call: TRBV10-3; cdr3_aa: CAVGTEANYGYTF; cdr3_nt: TGTGCCGTCGGGACAGAAGCTAACTATGGCTACACCTTC
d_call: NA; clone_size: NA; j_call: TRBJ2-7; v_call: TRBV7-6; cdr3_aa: CASSLVSSEQYF; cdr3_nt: TGTGCCAGCAGCTTAGTTTCATCCGAGCAGTACTTC
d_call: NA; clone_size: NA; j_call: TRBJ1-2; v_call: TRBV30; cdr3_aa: CAWSVRGYGYTF; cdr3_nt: TGTGCCTGGAGTGTACGCGGCTATGGCTACACCTTC
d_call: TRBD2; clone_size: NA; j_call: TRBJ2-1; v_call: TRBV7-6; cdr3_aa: CASSSPNLAGGTTYNEQFF; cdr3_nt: TGTGCCAGCAGCTCCCCAAACCTAGCGGGGGGGACTACCTACAATGAGCAGTTCTTC
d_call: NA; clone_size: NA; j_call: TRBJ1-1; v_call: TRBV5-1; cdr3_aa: CASSSELNTEAFF; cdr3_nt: TGCGCCAGCAGCTCCGAACTTAACACTGAAGCTTTCTTT
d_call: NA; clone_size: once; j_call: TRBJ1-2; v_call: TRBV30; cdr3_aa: CAWSVPLGRVVREPGGGYTF; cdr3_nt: TGTGCCTGGAGTGTACCCTTGGGTCGTGTTGTTAGGGAACCGGGAGGTGGCTACACCTTC
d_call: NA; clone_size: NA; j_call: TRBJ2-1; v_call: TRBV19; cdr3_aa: CASSIPGHGIYNEQFF; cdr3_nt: TGTGCCAGTAGTATCCCGGGACACGGAATATACAATGAGCAGTTCTTC
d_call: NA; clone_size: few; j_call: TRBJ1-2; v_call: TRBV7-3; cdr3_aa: CASSPWGGEGYTF; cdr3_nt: TGTGCCAGCAGCCCCTGGGGGGGCGAAGGCTACACCTTC
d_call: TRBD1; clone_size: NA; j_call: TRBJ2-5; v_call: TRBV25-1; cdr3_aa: CASSEYRTGEGETQYF; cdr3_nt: TGTGCCAGCAGTGAATACCGGACAGGGGAGGGGGAGACCCAGTACTTC
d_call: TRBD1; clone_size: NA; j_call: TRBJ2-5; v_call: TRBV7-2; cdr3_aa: CASSTRTGEETQYF; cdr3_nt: TGTGCCAGCTCCACTCGGACAGGGGAGGAGACCCAGTACTTC
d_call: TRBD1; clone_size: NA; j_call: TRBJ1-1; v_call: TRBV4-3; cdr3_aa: CASSQASGGYTEAFF; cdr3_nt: TGCGCCAGCAGCCAAGCATCAGGGGGCTACACTGAAGCTTTCTTT
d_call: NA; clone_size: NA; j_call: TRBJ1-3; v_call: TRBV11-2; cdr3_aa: CASSSPRGVNTIYF; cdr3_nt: TGTGCCAGCAGCTCCCCTCGCGGGGTGAACACCATATATTTT
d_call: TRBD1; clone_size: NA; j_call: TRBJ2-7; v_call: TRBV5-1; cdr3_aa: CASSWAGQDGEQYF; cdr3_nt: TGCGCCAGCAGCTGGGCGGGACAGGATGGCGAGCAGTACTTC
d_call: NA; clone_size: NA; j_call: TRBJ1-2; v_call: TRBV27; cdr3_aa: CASSPNREPKANYGYTF; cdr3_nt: TGTGCCAGCAGCCCCAACAGGGAGCCCAAAGCTAACTATGGCTACACCTTC
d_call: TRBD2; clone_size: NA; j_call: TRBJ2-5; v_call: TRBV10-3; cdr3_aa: CAISEGVAGGTETQYF; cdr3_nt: TGTGCCATCAGTGAGGGGGTAGCGGGGGGGACAGAGACCCAGTACTTC
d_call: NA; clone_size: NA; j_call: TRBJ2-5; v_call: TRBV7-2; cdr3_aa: CASKLSWSQETQYF; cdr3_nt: TGTGCCAGCAAATTGAGTTGGTCCCAAGAGACCCAGTACTTC
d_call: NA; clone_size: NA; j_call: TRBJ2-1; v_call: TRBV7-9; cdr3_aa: CASRDRQRVDNEQFF; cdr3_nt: TGTGCCAGCAGGGATCGACAGCGGGTAGACAATGAGCAGTTCTTC
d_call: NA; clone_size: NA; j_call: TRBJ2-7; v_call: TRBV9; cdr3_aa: CASSPTGVSYEQYF; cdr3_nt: TGTGCCAGCAGCCCAACGGGGGTCTCCTACGAGCAGTACTTC
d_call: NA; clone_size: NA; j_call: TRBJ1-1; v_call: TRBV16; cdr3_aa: CASSPDRGQIGFMNTEAFF; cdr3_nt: TGTGCCAGCAGCCCAGACCGAGGACAGATAGGATTCATGAACACTGAAGCTTTCTTT
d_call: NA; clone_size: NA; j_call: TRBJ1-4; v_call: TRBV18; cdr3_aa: CASSRSVDEKLFF; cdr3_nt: TGTGCCAGCTCTCGTTCGGTGGATGAAAAACTGTTTTTT
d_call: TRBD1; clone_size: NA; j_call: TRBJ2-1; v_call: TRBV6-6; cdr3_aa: CASSYPGQGAWEQFF; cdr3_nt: TGTGCCAGCAGTTACCCGGGACAGGGGGCTTGGGAGCAGTTCTTC
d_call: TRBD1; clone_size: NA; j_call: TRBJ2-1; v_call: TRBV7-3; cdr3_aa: CASNPTGTGDSEQFF; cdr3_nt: TGTGCCAGCAACCCAACGGGGACAGGAGACTCTGAGCAGTTCTTC
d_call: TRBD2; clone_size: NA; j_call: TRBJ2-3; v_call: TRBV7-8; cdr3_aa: CASSLDIAGGVMSSTDTQYF; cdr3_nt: TGTGCCAGCAGCTTAGATATAGCGGGGGGCGTGATGTCTAGCACAGATACGCAGTATTTT
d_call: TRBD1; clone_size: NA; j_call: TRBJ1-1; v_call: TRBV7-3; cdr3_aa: CASSTQGQVNTEAFF; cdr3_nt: TGTGCCAGCAGCACGCAGGGACAGGTGAACACTGAAGCTTTCTTT